Listed below are T cell receptor beta chains from one sample, sequenced in a study of OX40 agonist ivuxolimab in advanced cancers. Profiling relied on immunoSEQ multiplex PCR, and the TCRdb table lists in-frame clones only, not all of them. The repertoire holds 70,000 to 95,000 clones, with 94% as singletons. Sequences were derived from CD4+ or CD8+ T cells sorted from blood, sampled in a trial of the OX40 agonist ivuxolimab. These receptors were collected from an adult with an advanced solid tumor such as melanoma, head and neck, liver or kidney cancer. Each CDR3 is given with its conserved first and last residue. Each record gives: J gene, V gene, D gene, clone size, CDR3 DNA, CDR3 protein. D genes are given only for firm matches. Some rows have no size entry. The others give once, few or many, or a class for an expanded clone.

TRBJ2-2 | TRBV5-4 | - | - | TGTGCCAGCAGCTCACCTTCAACCGGGGAGCTGTTTTTT | CASSSPSTGELFF
TRBJ2-1 | TRBV9 | TRBD2 | - | TGTGCCAGCAGCGTAGAATTAGCGGGAGGGCAAAATGAGCAGTTCTTC | CASSVELAGGQNEQFF
TRBJ2-5 | TRBV27 | - | - | TGTGCCAGCAGTGAACGGGGCCGCGGGGAGACCCAGTACTTC | CASSERGRGETQYF
TRBJ1-1 | TRBV6-5 | - | - | TGTGCCAGCAGCCGCCCCCTCGGTGGGAACACTGAAGCTTTCTTT | CASSRPLGGNTEAFF
TRBJ2-2 | TRBV11-2 | - | - | TGTGCCAGCAGCTTAGGCCGGGAGCTGTTTTTT | CASSLGRELFF
TRBJ1-1 | TRBV5-5 | TRBD1 | - | TGTGCCAGCGGAAACAGGGGCATGAACACTGAAGCTTTCTTT | CASGNRGMNTEAFF
TRBJ2-7 | TRBV10-1 | - | - | TGCGCCAGCAGCACGGGACCCACGGGCGAGCAGTACTTC | CASSTGPTGEQYF
TRBJ2-5 | TRBV6-1 | - | - | TGTGCCAGCAGTTATGGGGCGACCCAGTACTTC | CASSYGATQYF
TRBJ2-1 | TRBV6-1 | - | once | TGTGCCAGCAGACACAGGTACAATGAGCAGTTCTTC | CASRHRYNEQFF
TRBJ1-6 | TRBV9 | - | - | TGTGCCAGCAGCGTAGGATCTCGAAGCTCCTATAATTCACCCCTCCACTTT | CASSVGSRSSYNSPLHF
TRBJ1-3 | TRBV9 | - | - | TGTGCCAGCAGCGTAGGGTCTGGAAACACCATATATTTT | CASSVGSGNTIYF
TRBJ1-2 | TRBV6-6 | - | - | TGTGCCAGCAGTTACCGACTGGGGGTGATCTATGGCTACACCTTC | CASSYRLGVIYGYTF
TRBJ2-7 | TRBV5-1 | - | once | TGCGCCAGCAGCTTGAGTGCGAGCGAGCAGTACTTC | CASSLSASEQYF
TRBJ2-3 | TRBV11-3 | - | - | TGTGCCAGCAGCTTAAGGGGTGATCTAGATACGCAGTATTTT | CASSLRGDLDTQYF
TRBJ2-7 | TRBV30 | - | - | TGTGCCTGGAGGGAGGGGGTCTCCTACGAGCAGTACTTC | CAWREGVSYEQYF